The entry below gives a single T cell receptor (beta chain) sequence along with its context. This record comes from a study of blood T cell repertoires in COVID-19. Repertoires were generated with immunoSEQ multiplex PCR, while TCRdb's copy carries only in-frame clones and drops some. The data contain hundreds of thousands of clones, around 84% of them singletons. The CDR3 runs 17 residues. The germline V gene has CDR1 KGHSH and CDR2 LQKENI. The ends lost 3 bases at V and 1 base at J; junction bases unmatched: 7. The sequence derives from a man over 45 with COVID-19, enrolled during active disease. Input material: peripheral blood. This chain connects TRBV18 to TRBJ1-5, with 9 bases aligning to TRBD1. The CDR3 sequence: CASSPSGTGLSNQPQHF. The CDR3 DNA reads as TGTGCCAGCTCACCTTCCGGGACAGGGTTGAGCAATCAGCCCCAGCATTTT.